This T cell receptor (beta chain) originates from a study of monozygotic twins with inflammatory bowel disease. Broader study findings: IBD patients carried less diverse TCRbeta repertoires (inverse Simpson) than healthy co-twins. Clonotypes shared with others were fewer in IBD patients than in healthy twins, especially with disease activity.

Germline CDR1 reads MRHNA; CDR2 reads SNTAGT. This CDR3 spans 15 amino acids. To note about this clonotype: Its antigen is undetermined.

With the 5' RACE reads reprocessed, TCRdb shows one record per CDR3 protein and no DNA. The listing records approximately 380,000 distinct CDR3 sequences. The receptor comes from a human donor with ulcerative colitis or Crohn's disease, or a healthy co-twin of an affected twin (not recorded which). The specimen was blood. The chain combines TRBV6-4 with TRBJ1-5. The CDR3 here is CASIYRGGCNQPQHF.